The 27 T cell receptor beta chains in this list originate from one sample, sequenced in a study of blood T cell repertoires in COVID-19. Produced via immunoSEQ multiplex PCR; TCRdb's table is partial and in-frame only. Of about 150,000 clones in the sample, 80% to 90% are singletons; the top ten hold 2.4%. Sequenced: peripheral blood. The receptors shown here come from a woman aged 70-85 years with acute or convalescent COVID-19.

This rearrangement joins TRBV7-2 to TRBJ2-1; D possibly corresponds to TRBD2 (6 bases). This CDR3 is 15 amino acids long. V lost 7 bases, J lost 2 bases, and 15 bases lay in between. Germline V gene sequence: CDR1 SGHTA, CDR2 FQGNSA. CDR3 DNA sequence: TGTGCCAGCACCTTGCGGGGCCGAACCTACAATGAGCAGTTCTTC. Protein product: CASTLRGRTYNEQFF.

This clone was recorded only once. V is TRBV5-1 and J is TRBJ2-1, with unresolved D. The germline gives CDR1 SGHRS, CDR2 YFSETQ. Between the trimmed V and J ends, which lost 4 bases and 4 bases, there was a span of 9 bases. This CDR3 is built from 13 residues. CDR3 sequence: CASSPETYNEQFF. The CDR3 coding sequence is TGCGCCAGCAGCCCCGAAACATACAATGAGCAGTTCTTC.

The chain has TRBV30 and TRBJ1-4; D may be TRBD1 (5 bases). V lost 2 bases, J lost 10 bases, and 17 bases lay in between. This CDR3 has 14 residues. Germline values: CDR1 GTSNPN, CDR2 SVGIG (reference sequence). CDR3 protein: CAWSTKATGGKLFF. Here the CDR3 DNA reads TGTGCCTGGAGTACAAAGGCTACCGGGGGAAAACTGTTTTTT. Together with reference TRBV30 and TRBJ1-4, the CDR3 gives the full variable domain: SQTIHQWPATLVQPVGSPLSLECTVEGTSNPNLYWYRQAAGRGLQLLFYSVGIGQISSEVPQNLSASRPQDRQFILSSKKLLLSDSGFYLCAWSTKATGGKLFFGSGTQLSVL.

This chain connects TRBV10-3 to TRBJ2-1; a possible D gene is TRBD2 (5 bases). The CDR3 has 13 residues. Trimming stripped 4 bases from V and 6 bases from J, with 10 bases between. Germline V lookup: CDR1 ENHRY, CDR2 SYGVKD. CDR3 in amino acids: CAISGLAGNEQFF. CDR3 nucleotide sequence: TGTGCCATCAGTGGGCTAGCTGGCAATGAGCAGTTCTTC.

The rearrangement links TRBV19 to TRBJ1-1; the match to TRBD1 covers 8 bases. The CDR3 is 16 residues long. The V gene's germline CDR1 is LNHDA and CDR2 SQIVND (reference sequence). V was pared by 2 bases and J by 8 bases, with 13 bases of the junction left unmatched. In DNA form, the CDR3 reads TGTGCCAGTAGTATACGCCCCGGGACAGGCTCAGAGGAAGCTTTCTTT. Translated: CASSIRPGTGSEEAFF.

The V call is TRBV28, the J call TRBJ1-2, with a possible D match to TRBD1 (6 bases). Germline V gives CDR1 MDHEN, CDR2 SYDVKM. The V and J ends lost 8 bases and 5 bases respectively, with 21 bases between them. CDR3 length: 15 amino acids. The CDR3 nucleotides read TGTGCCAGCCACCAGGGAGGGGGGGGTCTTTATGGCTACACCTTC. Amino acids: CASHQGGGGLYGYTF.

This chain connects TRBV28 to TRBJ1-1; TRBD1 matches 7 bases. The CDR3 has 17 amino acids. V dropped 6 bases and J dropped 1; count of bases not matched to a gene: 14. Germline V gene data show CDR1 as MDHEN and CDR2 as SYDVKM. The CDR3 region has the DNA TGTGCCAGCAGACGATGGGGGGTGACAGGGCAGAACACTGAAGCTTTCTTT. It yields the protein CASRRWGVTGQNTEAFF.

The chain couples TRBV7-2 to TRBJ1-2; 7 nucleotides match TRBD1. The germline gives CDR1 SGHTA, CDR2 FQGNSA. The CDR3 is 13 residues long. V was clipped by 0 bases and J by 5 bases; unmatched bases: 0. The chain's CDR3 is CASSLAGQYGYTF. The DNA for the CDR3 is TGTGCCAGCAGCTTAGCGGGACAGTATGGCTACACCTTC.

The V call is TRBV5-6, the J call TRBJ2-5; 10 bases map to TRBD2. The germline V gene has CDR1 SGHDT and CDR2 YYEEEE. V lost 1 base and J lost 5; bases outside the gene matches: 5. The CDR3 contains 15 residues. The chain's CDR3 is CASSLLSSGGETQYF. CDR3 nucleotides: TGTGCCAGCAGCTTGTTAAGTAGCGGGGGGGAGACCCAGTACTTC.

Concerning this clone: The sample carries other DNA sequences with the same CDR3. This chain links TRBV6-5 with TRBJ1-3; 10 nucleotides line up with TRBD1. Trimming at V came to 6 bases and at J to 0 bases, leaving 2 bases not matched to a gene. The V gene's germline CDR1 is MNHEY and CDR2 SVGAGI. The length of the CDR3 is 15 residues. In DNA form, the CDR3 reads TGTGCCAGCAGCCGGGACAGGGGCTCTGGAAACACCATATATTTT. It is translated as CASSRDRGSGNTIYF.

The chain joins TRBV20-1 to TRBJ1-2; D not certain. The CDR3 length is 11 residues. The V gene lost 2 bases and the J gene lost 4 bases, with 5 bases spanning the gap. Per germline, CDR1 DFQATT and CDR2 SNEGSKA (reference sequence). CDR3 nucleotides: TGCAGTGCTAGACCCCTCTATGGCTACACCTTC. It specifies CSARPLYGYTF.

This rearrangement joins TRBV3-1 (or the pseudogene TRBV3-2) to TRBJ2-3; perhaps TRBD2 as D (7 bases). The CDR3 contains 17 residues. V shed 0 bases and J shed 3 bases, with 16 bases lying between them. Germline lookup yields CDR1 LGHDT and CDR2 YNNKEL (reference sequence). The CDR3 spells CASSQERGRGGTDTQYF. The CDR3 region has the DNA TGTGCCAGCAGCCAAGAGAGGGGCAGGGGAGGGACAGATACGCAGTATTTT.

The CDR3 DNA reads as TGTGCCAGCAGTGGCTCCCAGATGGGGCTCCAGCATTTT. It yields the protein CASSGSQMGLQHF. This chain connects TRBV12-3 or TRBV12-4 to TRBJ1-5, with D maybe TRBD1 (5 bases). This CDR3 comprises 13 residues. V lost 5 bases, J lost 12 bases, and 17 bases lay in between.

CDR3 protein: CASSLVYGTSGGWQETQYF. For the CDR3, the DNA is TGTGCCAGCAGCTTGGTTTACGGGACTAGCGGGGGATGGCAAGAGACCCAGTACTTC. The chain carries TRBV5-8 and TRBJ2-5; 14 bases align to TRBD2. Germline values: CDR1 SGHTS, CDR2 YDEGEE. With V trimmed by 0 bases and J by 2 bases, 9 bases remained unmatched. CDR3 length equals 19 residues.

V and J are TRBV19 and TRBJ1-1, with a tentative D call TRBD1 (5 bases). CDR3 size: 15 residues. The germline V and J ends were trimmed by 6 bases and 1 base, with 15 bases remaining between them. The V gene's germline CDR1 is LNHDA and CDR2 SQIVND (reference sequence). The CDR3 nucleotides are TGTGCCAGTAGGGATTCCCAGGGTGGGAACACTGAAGCTTTCTTT. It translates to CASRDSQGGNTEAFF.

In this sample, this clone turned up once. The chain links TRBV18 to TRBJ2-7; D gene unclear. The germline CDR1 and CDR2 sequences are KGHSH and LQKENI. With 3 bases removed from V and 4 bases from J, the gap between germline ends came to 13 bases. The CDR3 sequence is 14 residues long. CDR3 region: CASSPWHRRYEQYV. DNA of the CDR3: TGTGCCAGCTCACCTTGGCACAGACGATACGAGCAGTACGTC.

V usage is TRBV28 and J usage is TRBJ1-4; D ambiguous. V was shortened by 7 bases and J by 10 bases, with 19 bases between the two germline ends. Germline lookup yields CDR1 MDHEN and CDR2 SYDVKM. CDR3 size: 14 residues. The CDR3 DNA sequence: TGTGCCAGCACTCCTTCCGAACCTAATAGAAAACTGTTTTTT. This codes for CASTPSEPNRKLFF. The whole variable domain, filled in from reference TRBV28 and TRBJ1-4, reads DVKVTQSSRYLVKRTGEKVFLECVQDMDHENMFWYRQDPGLGLRLIYFSYDVKMKEKGDIPEGYSVSREKKERFSLILESASTNQTSMYLCASTPSEPNRKLFFGSGTQLSVL.

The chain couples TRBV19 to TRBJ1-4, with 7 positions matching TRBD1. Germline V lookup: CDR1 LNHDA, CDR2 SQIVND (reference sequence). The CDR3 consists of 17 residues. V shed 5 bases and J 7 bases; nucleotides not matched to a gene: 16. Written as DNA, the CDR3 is TGTGCCAGTAGTGTCCGGGACAGAGGCCGGGGGCTTGAAAAACTGTTTTTT. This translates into CASSVRDRGRGLEKLFF.

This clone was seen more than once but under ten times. DNA for the CDR3: TGTGCCAGCAGCCAAGCATTGGCAGATACTAATGAAAAACTGTTTTTT. As protein: CASSQALADTNEKLFF. The J gene is TRBJ1-4, the V gene TRBV4-2; D is unclear. This CDR3 is built from 16 residues. Germline V CDR1 and CDR2: LGHNA, YNFKEQ. V was trimmed by 1 base and J by 2 bases, leaving 11 bases between them.

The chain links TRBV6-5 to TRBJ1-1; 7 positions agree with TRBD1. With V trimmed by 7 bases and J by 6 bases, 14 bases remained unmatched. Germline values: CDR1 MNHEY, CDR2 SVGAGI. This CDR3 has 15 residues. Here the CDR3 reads CASNKQTGMGSEAFF. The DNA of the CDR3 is TGTGCCAGCAACAAACAGACAGGGATGGGGTCTGAAGCTTTCTTT.

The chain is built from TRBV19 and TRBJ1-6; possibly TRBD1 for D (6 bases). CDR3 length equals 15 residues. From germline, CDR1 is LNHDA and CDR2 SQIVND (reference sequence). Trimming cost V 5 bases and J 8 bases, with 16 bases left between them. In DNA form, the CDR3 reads TGTGCCAGTAGTGAACAAAGGGGGTTTGATTCACCCCTCCACTTT. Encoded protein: CASSEQRGFDSPLHF.

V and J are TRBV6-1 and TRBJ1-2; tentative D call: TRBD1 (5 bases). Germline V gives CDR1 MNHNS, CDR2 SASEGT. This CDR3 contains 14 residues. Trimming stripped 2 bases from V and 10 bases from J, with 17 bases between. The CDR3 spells CASSELGQGLDYTF. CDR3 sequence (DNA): TGTGCCAGCAGTGAACTCGGACAAGGTCTGGACTACACCTTC.

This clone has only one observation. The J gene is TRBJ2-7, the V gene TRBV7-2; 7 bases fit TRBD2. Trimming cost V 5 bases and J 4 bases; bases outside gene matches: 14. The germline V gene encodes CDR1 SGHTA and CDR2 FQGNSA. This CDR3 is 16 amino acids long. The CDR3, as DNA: TGTGCCAGCAGCGAGCGACCCCCTGGGGGAGGGTACGAGCAGTACTTC. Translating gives CASSERPPGGGYEQYF.

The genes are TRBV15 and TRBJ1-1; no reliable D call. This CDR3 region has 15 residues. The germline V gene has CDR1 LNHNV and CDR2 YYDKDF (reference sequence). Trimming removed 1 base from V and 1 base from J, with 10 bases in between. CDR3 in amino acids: CATSRGQTKNTEAFF. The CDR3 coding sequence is TGTGCCACCAGCAGAGGCCAGACAAAGAACACTGAAGCTTTCTTT.

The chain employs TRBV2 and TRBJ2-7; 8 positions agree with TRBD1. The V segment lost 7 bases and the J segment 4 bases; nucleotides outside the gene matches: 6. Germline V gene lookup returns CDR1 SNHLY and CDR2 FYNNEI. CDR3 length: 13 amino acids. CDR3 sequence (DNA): TGTGCCAGCAAAGGACAGGGCACTTACGAGCAGTACGTC. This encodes CASKGQGTYEQYV.

CDR3 region: CASSPQISGGSYEQYF. The CDR3 DNA is TGCGCCAGCAGCCCACAAATTAGCGGAGGCTCCTACGAGCAGTACTTC. The rearrangement uses TRBV4-3 and TRBJ2-7; weak D call: TRBD2 (6 bases). Germline assignment: CDR1 LGHNA and CDR2 YSLEER. The CDR3 totals 16 residues. Trimming pared 4 bases from V and 0 bases from J, leaving 16 bases between.

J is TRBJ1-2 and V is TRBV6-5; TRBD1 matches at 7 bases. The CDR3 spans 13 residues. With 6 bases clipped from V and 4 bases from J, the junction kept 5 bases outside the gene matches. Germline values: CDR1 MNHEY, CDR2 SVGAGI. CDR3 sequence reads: CASSYDRAYGYTF. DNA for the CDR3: TGTGCCAGCAGCTACGACAGGGCCTATGGCTACACCTTC.